This TCR beta chain was sequenced for a study of shared clonotypes between healthy human individuals (dated by TCRdb to about 2020). For context, the study as a whole: A few men and two women, aged 18 to 49 years, made up the cohort. The study deeply sequenced blood TCR repertoires of about 5 healthy adults to estimate repertoire size and the extent of clonotype sharing between individuals. Leukapheresis yielded between about 0.9 and 10 billion PBMCs per donor. To increase sequencing depth and limit assay-specific biases, TCR repertoire library preparation and sequencing were carried out by different laboratories using diverse techniques. For each donor, CD4 naive and CD4 memory were each run on three plates, CD8 naive on two plates, and CD8 memory on one plate.

The donors were healthy, HIV-negative adults with no recently reported acute infections or vaccinations. Only Caucasian adults living in Nashville, Tennessee, USA were represented among the donors. CD4+ T cells were enriched through magnetic negative selection, after which naive cells were positively selected on CD45RA and the remaining negative fraction served as the memory subset. After blood collection by leukapheresis, PBMCs were isolated using Ficoll-Histopaque density gradient centrifugation and then cryopreserved in the vapor phase of liquid nitrogen. Analytical flow cytometry was used to check the purity and quantity of each magnetically sorted T cell population. Each sorted fraction had its genomic DNA isolated and then quantified by UV absorbance on a Nanodrop 2000c. Notes on this clone: There is no known antigen for this receptor. The sample holds no much larger clone one base away, and base qualities are not on file.

What the research found in general, with its limitations: Incomplete sequencing was indicated by rarefaction of sorted-subset datasets, despite the large sequencing depth. Sampling was restricted to blood, and TCR repertoires in tissues likely differ from the TCR repertoires found in blood. Clonotypes shared by all four sorted-subset donors showed higher generation probabilities than non-shared clonotypes. When several donors were compared, the shared fraction of clonotypes was around 4.6% for naive CD4, 3.5% for naive CD8, 2.3% for memory CD4, and around 0.4% for memory CD8. Based on pairwise subsampling, the degree of clonotype sharing among donors was expected to be affected by sequencing depth. Larger estimated clonotype richness was generally found for naive subsets than for memory subsets. Because the study included a small number of donors, the genetic and exposure-history diversity represented was limited.

TCR CDR3 regions were amplified from genomic DNA by multiplex PCR using the deep immunoSEQ assay. Extracted genomic DNA from each cell subset was spread evenly across all wells of several immunoSEQ 96-well plates, with each plate serving as a replicate. For sorted subsets, approximately 190 ng genomic DNA, equal to 30,000 to 35,000 T cell genomes, was loaded into each replicate PCR. Purified libraries were quantified with a Qubit 3.0 fluorometer, sized on a Bioanalyzer 2100, and re-quantified with the KAPA Library Quantification kit. Each immunoSEQ 96-well plate was sequenced on its own single-read 150-cycle Illumina NextSeq 550 flow cell. The authors' pipeline ran thus. Because the immunoSEQ output included only junctional sequences and no quality scores, the filtering could not be the same as the filtering used for full-length reads. Sequences were annotated with PyIR, a Python wrapper for IgBLAST v1.9, using IMGT germline references to assign V/J genes and CDR3. Reads were filtered out if the reads had weak V/J assignments (E-value above 1e-6), no CDR3, stop codons, out-of-frame junctions, or ambiguous translated residues. V3J clonotypes were defined as sequences sharing the same inferred V gene, J gene, and CDR3 amino acid sequence. Percentage overlap between repertoires was computed as shared unique clonotypes divided by the size of the smaller repertoire. Repertoire richness was assessed with RTK rarefaction, the Chao1 estimator, and Recon v2.1 estimates of unobserved clonotypes. OLGA was used to compute generation probabilities for all TCRbeta clonotypes that the gDNA method yielded from a handful of donors. The table was pulled from immuneACCESS by TCRdb, which kept in-frame rearrangements only. Such tables lose some clones; where checked, under half of the loss comes from unresolved V genes, and the rest has no known cause. The DNA gave D and trimming, while V, J and clone size come from that table. The sample data list roughly 2 million clones, and under 97% of these were observed just once. Approximately 0.13% of the sample goes to the ten largest clones.

V drops 4 bases and J drops 10 bases, leaving 20 bases in between. The CDR3 goes from the cysteine to the phenylalanine over 14 residues. Left in the record is the CDR3 DNA by itself, 42 bases read in frame from the first base. CDR1 GTSNPN and CDR2 SVGIG are derived from the germline V gene (reference sequence). The TCR sequence derives from a young man in good health. Sequencing was performed on naive CD4+ T cells sorted from blood. What the cell subset or site label conveys for this sample: CD45RA+ positively selected. The chain was built from TRBV30 and TRBJ2-1, with the D call perhaps TRBD1 or TRBD2, as 5 bases match in each case. The CDR3 protein is CAWIAGTYPREQFF. The DNA is as follows: TGTGCCTGGATTGCCGGGACGTATCCTCGGGAGCAGTTCTTC.